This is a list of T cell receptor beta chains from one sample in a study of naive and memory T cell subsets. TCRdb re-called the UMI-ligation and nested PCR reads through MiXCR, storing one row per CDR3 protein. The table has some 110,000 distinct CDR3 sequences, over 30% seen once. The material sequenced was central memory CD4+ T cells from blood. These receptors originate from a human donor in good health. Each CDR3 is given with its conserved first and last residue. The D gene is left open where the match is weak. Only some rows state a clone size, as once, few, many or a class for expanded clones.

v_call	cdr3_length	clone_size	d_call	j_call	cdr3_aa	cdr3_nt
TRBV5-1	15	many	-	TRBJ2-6	CASSLSGTGANVLTF	TGCGCCAGCAGCTTGTCAGGGACTGGGGCCAACGTCCTGACTTTC
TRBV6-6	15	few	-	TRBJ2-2	CASSGTMTNTGELFF	TGTGCCAGCAGTGGTACCATGACGAACACCGGGGAGCTGTTTTTT
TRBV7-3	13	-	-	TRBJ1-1	CASSFGTGTQAFF	TGTGCCAGCAGCTTCGGGACCGGGACACAAGCTTTCTTT
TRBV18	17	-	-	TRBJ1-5	CASSPLPRTDMNQPQHF	TGTGCCAGCTCACCACTTCCCCGGACAGATATGAATCAGCCCCAGCATTTT
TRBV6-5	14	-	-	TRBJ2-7	CASSRSTGFYGQYF	TGTGCCAGCAGCCGGTCTACAGGATTCTACGGGCAGTACTTC
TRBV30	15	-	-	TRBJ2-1	CAWSGAGGSYNEQFF	TGTGCCTGGAGTGGGGCTGGAGGATCCTACAATGAGCAGTTCTTC
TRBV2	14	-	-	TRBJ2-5	CASSEESIGETQYF	TGTGCCAGCAGTGAGGAATCCATTGGAGAGACCCAGTACTTC
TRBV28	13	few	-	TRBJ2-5	CASNPAGTYAQYF	TGTGCCAGCAATCCGGCCGGCACTTACGCCCAGTACTTC
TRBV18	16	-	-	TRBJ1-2	CASSQNPGQSNYGYTF	TGTGCCAGCTCCCAAAATCCAGGACAGAGTAACTATGGCTACACCTTC
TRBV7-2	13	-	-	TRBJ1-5	CASSRGPNQPQHF	TGTGCCAGCAGCCGAGGGCCGAATCAGCCCCAGCATTTT
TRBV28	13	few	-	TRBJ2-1	CASSSPDQYEQFF	TGTGCCAGCAGTTCACCAGACCAGTATGAGCAGTTCTTC
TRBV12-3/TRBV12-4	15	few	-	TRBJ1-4	CASSIRSESNEKLFF	TGTGCCAGCAGTATTAGGTCCGAGAGTAATGAAAAACTGTTTTTT
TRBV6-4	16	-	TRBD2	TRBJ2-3	CASSTLAGASTDTQYF	TGTGCCAGCAGTACTCTAGCGGGAGCATCAACAGATACGCAGTATTTT
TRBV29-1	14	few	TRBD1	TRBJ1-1	CSVEAGGVLAEAFF	TGCAGCGTTGAGGCAGGGGGCGTTTTGGCTGAAGCTTTCTTT
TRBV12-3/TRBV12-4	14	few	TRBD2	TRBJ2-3	CASSPGGSTDTQYF	TGTGCCAGCAGTCCGGGAGGGAGCACAGATACGCAGTATTTT
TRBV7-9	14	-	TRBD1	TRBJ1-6	CASSSGQGNSPLHF	TGTGCCAGCAGCTCGGGACAGGGGAATTCACCCCTCCACTTT
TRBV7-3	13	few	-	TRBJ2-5	CASSSTIKETQYF	TGTGCCAGCAGTTCCACTATTAAAGAGACCCAGTACTTC
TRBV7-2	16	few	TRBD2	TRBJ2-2	CASSPTSGRPTGELFF	TGTGCCAGCAGCCCGACTAGCGGGAGGCCGACCGGGGAGCTGTTTTTT
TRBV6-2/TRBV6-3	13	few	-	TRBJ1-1	CASSYAGITEAFF	TGTGCCAGCAGTTATGCGGGGATCACTGAAGCTTTCTTT
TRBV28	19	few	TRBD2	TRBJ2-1	CASSPTTSGRASSYNEQFF	TGTGCCAGCAGTCCAACGACTAGCGGGAGGGCGAGCTCCTACAATGAGCAGTTCTTC
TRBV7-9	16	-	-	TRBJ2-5	CASSLAGQGAKETQYF	TGTGCCAGCAGCTTAGCGGGCCAGGGAGCGAAAGAGACCCAGTACTTC
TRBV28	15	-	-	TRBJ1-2	CASSEGGARNYGYTF	TGTGCCAGCAGTGAGGGAGGGGCGAGGAACTATGGCTACACCTTC
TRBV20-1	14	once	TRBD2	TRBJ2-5	CSAIGTSGKETQYF	TGCAGTGCTATCGGGACTAGCGGGAAAGAGACCCAGTACTTC
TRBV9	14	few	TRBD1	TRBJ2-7	CASSPRTGVNEQYF	TGTGCCAGCAGCCCACGGACAGGCGTCAACGAGCAGTACTTC
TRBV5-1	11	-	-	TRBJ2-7	CASSLLGERYF	TGCGCCAGCAGCTTATTAGGGGAGCGGTACTTC
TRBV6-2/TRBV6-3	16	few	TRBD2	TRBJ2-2	CAGSGSSGRIAGELFF	TGTGCCGGCTCTGGATCTAGCGGGAGAATTGCCGGGGAGCTGTTTTTT
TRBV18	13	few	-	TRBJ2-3	CASSPHGPDTQYF	TGTGCCAGCTCACCCCATGGACCGGATACGCAGTATTTT
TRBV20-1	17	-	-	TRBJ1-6	CSAPGGVGIFEDSPLHF	TGCAGTGCCCCGGGTGGAGTTGGTATTTTTGAGGATTCACCCCTCCACTTT
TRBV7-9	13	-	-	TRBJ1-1	CASSDGLETEAFF	TGTGCCAGCAGCGACGGTCTAGAAACTGAAGCTTTCTTT
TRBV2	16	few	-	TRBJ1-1	CASTKGLYEADTEAFF	TGTGCCAGCACCAAGGGACTATACGAAGCGGACACTGAAGCTTTCTTT
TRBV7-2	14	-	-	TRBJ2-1	CASSKDSYYNEQFF	TGTGCCAGCAGCAAGGACAGTTACTACAATGAGCAGTTCTTC
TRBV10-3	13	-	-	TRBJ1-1	CAISGSPRTEAFF	TGTGCCATCAGTGGCTCCCCGAGGACTGAAGCTTTCTTT
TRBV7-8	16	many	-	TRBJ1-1	CASSLRGAQVNTEAFF	TGTGCCAGCAGCTTACGGGGGGCGCAGGTTAACACTGAAGCTTTCTTT
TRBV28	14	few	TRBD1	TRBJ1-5	CASSTQGDNQPQHF	TGTGCCAGCAGTACACAGGGGGACAATCAGCCCCAGCATTTT
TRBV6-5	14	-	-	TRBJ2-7	CASSYSTRPYEQYF	TGTGCCAGCAGTTACTCGACTCGCCCCTACGAGCAGTACTTC
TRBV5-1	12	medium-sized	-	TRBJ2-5	CASSLTTETQYF	TGCGCCAGCAGCTTGACTACGGAGACCCAGTACTTC
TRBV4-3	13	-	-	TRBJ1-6	CASSQAQGSPLHF	TGCGCCAGCAGCCAAGCGCAGGGTTCACCCCTCCACTTT
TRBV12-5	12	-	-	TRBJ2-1	CASGPRLDEQFF	TGTGCTAGTGGTCCAAGACTAGACGAGCAGTTCTTC
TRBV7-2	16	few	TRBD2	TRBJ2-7	CASSLRRGDYGYEQYF	TGTGCCAGCAGCTTACGGCGAGGGGACTATGGGTACGAGCAGTACTTC
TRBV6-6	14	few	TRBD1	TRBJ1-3	CASRGQGGGNTIYF	TGTGCCAGCAGGGGACAGGGCGGTGGAAACACCATATATTTT
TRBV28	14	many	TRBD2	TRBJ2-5	CASSLFGGVETQYF	TGTGCCAGCAGTTTATTCGGGGGGGTAGAGACCCAGTACTTC
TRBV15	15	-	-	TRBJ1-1	CATTMPRLVGTEAFF	TGTGCCACCACCATGCCAAGGTTAGTAGGCACTGAAGCTTTCTTT
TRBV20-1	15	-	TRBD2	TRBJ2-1	CSASGLIAGENEQFF	TGCAGTGCTAGCGGTCTGATAGCGGGAGAGAATGAGCAGTTCTTC
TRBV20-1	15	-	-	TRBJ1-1	CSAREGAQVMAEAFF	TGCAGTGCTAGAGAGGGGGCCCAGGTCATGGCTGAAGCTTTCTTT